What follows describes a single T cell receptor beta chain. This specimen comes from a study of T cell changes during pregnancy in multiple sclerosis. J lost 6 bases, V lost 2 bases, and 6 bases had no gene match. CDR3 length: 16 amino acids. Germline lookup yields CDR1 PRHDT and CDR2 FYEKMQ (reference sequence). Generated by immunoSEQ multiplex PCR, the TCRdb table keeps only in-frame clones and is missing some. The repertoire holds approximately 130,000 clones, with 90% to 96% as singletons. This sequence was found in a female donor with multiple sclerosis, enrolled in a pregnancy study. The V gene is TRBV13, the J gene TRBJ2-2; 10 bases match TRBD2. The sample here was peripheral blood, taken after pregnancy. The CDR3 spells CASSLKVAGGSGELFF. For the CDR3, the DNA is TGTGCCAGCAGCTTAAAGGTAGCGGGAGGATCCGGGGAGCTGTTTTTT. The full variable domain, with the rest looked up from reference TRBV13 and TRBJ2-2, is AAGVIQSPRHLIKEKRETATLKCYPIPRHDTVYWYQQGPGQDPQFLISFYEKMQSDKGSIPDRFSAQQFSDYHSELNMSSLELGDSALYFCASSLKVAGGSGELFFGEGSRLTVL.